What follows are 11 T cell receptor beta chains derived from one specimen sequenced in a study of CD8 T cells in ankylosing spondylitis. A single record per CDR3 protein comes from TCRdb applying MiXCR to the 5' RACE reads. The sample has approximately 150,000 distinct CDR3 sequences, approximately 48% seen once; the top ten hold roughly 15%. Sequencing was carried out using synovial fluid, either unsorted or a sorted T cell fraction (not recorded which). The receptor set was obtained from a male donor with ankylosing spondylitis.

The rearrangement joins TRBV27 to TRBJ2-1, with 7 nucleotides matching TRBD1. The ends lost 5 bases at V and 12 bases at J; junction bases unmatched: 19. This CDR3 contains 16 residues. CDR1 and CDR2 (germline): MNHEY, SMNVEV (reference sequence). The CDR3 reads CASSPSTGMKLSGQFF. CDR3 DNA sequence: TGTGCCAGCAGTCCCTCGACAGGGATGAAGCTCAGCGGGCAGTTCTTC.

The CDR3 sequence: CASSLVSRWNTEAFF. DNA for the CDR3: TGTGCCAGCAGCTTAGTGTCCCGATGGAACACTGAAGCTTTCTTT. V usage is TRBV11-2 and J usage is TRBJ1-1; no clear D gene. From germline, CDR1 is SGHAT and CDR2 FQNNGV. Trimming took off 1 base at V and 1 base at J, with 10 bases between the two ends. There are 15 residues in the CDR3.

The V and J genes are TRBV6-5 and TRBJ2-2, with TRBD1 matching over 8 bases. V lost 4 bases and J lost 4; bases outside the gene matches: 8. The CDR3 spans 16 residues. CDR1 is MNHEY, CDR2 SVGAGI, per germline. CDR3 protein: CASSFLTGATTGELFF. The CDR3 coding sequence is TGTGCCAGCAGTTTTCTGACAGGGGCGACCACCGGGGAGCTGTTTTTT.

This clonotype was detected many times. The chain uses TRBV13 and TRBJ1-6; perhaps TRBD1 as D (5 bases). CDR3 size: 15 residues. V was trimmed by 2 bases and J by 7 bases, leaving 12 bases between them. The germline gives CDR1 PRHDT, CDR2 FYEKMQ (reference sequence). This CDR3 reads CASSLLGDRNSPLHF. The CDR3 DNA is TGTGCCAGCAGCTTACTAGGGGATAGGAATTCACCCCTCCACTTT.

The chain couples TRBV4-1 to TRBJ2-1, with 8 bases lining up with TRBD2. The V segment lost 1 base and the J segment 1 base; nucleotides outside the gene matches: 6. Germline-derived CDR1 and CDR2 are MGHRA and YSYEKL. This CDR3 comprises 17 residues. The CDR3, as DNA: TGCGCCAGCAGCCAAGCGGAGCGGGAGCGATCCTACAATGAGCAGTTCTTC. It yields the protein CASSQAERERSYNEQFF.

The rearrangement uses TRBV3-1 and TRBJ2-5; tentatively, D is TRBD2 (6 bases). The CDR3 totals 14 residues. Germline V gene lookup returns CDR1 LGHDT and CDR2 YNNKEL (reference sequence). V was trimmed by 2 bases and J by 1 base, leaving 8 bases between them. This chain's CDR3 is CASSQRDFQETQYF. The CDR3, as DNA: TGTGCCAGCAGCCAACGGGACTTCCAAGAGACCCAGTACTTC.

This clonotype was detected only a few times. This sequence joins TRBV6-1 and TRBJ2-7; TRBD1 matches at 9 bases. The CDR3 extends over 14 amino acids. J lost 7 bases, V lost 7 bases, and 11 bases had no gene match. The germline gives CDR1 MNHNS, CDR2 SASEGT. CDR3 amino acids: CASTLRDRAREQYF. Here the CDR3 DNA reads TGTGCCAGCACCCTTCGGGACAGGGCGCGTGAGCAGTACTTC.

This clonotype turned up a few times. The chain uses TRBV4-2 and TRBJ2-4; a possible D gene is TRBD1 (6 bases). The germline V gene has CDR1 LGHNA and CDR2 YNFKEQ. Trimming shortened V by 1 base and J by 8 bases, and 12 bases separated the two germline ends. The CDR3 sequence is 14 residues long. The CDR3 DNA is TGTGCCAGCAGCCAAGGAACAGGGAAGTACATTCAGTACTTC. It codes for CASSQGTGKYIQYF.

Ten or more counts support this clonotype. This sequence joins TRBV3-1 and TRBJ2-1; D possibly corresponds to TRBD1 (6 bases). This CDR3 comprises 16 residues. Deletions cut 2 bases from V and 4 bases from J, with 15 bases between. Per germline, CDR1 LGHDT and CDR2 YNNKEL (reference sequence). The CDR3 spells CASSQLGAQAYNEQFF. CDR3 coding DNA: TGTGCCAGCAGCCAATTGGGGGCGCAAGCTTACAATGAGCAGTTCTTC.

The chain uses TRBV4-1 and TRBJ2-1; D is perhaps TRBD1 or TRBD2 (5 bases each). The CDR3 has 16 residues. Germline CDR1 reads MGHRA; CDR2 reads YSYEKL. V lost 4 bases, J lost 4 bases, and 17 bases lay in between. CDR3 residues: CASSPDRGPDYNEQFF. Written as DNA, the CDR3 is TGCGCCAGCAGCCCCGACCGGGGACCGGATTACAATGAGCAGTTCTTC.

This clonotype was seen only a few times. This chain connects TRBV6-1 to TRBJ2-7; 8 bases align to TRBD2. Trimming cost V 2 bases and J 6 bases; bases outside gene matches: 6. Germline V gene lookup returns CDR1 MNHNS and CDR2 SASEGT. This CDR3 contains 14 residues. For the CDR3, the DNA is TGTGCCAGCAGTGAAAGCGGGGGAGGTTCCGAGCAGTACTTC. Translating gives CASSESGGGSEQYF.